What follows are 27 T cell receptor beta chains derived from one specimen sequenced in a study of blood T cells in healthy people across ages. Primed by a sample-barcoded 5' primer and a J-beta primer mix, a second PCR proceeded for roughly 6 to 12 cycles. TCRdb re-analysed the 5' RACE reads in MiXCR, keeping a single row per CDR3 protein. Of roughly 800,000 distinct CDR3 sequences listed, about 55% were seen once; the top ten hold approximately 40%. Sequences were obtained from blood. The receptors originated from an elderly man in good health.

The sample holds a few counts of this clonotype. This sequence joins TRBV12-3 or TRBV12-4 and TRBJ2-7; 8 bases are a match to TRBD1. The ends lost 6 bases at V and 9 bases at J; junction bases unmatched: 13. The CDR3 contains 14 residues. Here the CDR3 reads CASSPTTGAVGQYF. DNA for the CDR3: TGTGCCAGCAGCCCGACGACAGGGGCGGTTGGGCAGTACTTC.

The chain recombines TRBV30 with TRBJ2-7; D may correspond to TRBD1 or TRBD2 (6 bases each). The CDR3 is made up of 14 amino acids. Germline CDR1 reads GTSNPN; CDR2 reads SVGIG (reference sequence). Trimming took off 0 bases at V and 0 bases at J, with 9 bases between the two ends. CDR3 loop: CAWSVGGGSYEQYF. The CDR3 DNA is TGTGCCTGGAGTGTAGGAGGGGGCTCCTACGAGCAGTACTTC. Together with reference TRBV30 and TRBJ2-7, the CDR3 gives the full variable domain: SQTIHQWPATLVQPVGSPLSLECTVEGTSNPNLYWYRQAAGRGLQLLFYSVGIGQISSEVPQNLSASRPQDRQFILSSKKLLLSDSGFYLCAWSVGGGSYEQYFGPGTRLTVT.

The chain employs TRBV27 and TRBJ2-7, with 9 bases fitting TRBD2. The V segment lost 4 bases and the J segment 2 bases; nucleotides outside the gene matches: 3. CDR3 length: 14 amino acids. CDR1 and CDR2 from the germline V gene are MNHEY and SMNVEV (reference sequence). This CDR3 is CASSWASGAYEQYF. The CDR3 bases are TGTGCCAGCAGTTGGGCTAGCGGGGCCTACGAGCAGTACTTC.

The rearrangement links TRBV5-1 to TRBJ2-7; no definite D call. The CDR3 is 14 residues long. Trimming removed 6 bases from V and 0 bases from J, with 13 bases in between. Germline loops: CDR1 SGHRS, CDR2 YFSETQ. The CDR3 DNA follows: TGCGCCAGCAACCGCAATTTGGTCTCCTACGAGCAGTACTTC. It specifies CASNRNLVSYEQYF.

This chain uses TRBV20-1 with TRBJ2-4, with 7 bases lining up with TRBD2. Near its end, the DNA agrees better with TRBJ2-5, so the J call may be wrong. Germline-derived CDR1 and CDR2 are DFQATT and SNEGSKA (reference sequence). The CDR3 runs to 13 residues. CDR3 in amino acids: CSASRGLQETQYF. CDR3 DNA: TGCAGTGCTAGTAGGGGACTACAAGAGACCCAGTACTTC.

The chain has TRBV9 and TRBJ2-1, with TRBD1 as a possible D gene (5 bases). Germline V lookup: CDR1 SGDLS, CDR2 YYNGEE. The CDR3 runs 15 residues. V shed 0 bases and J shed 6 bases, with 13 bases lying between them. The CDR3 region is CASSVGAGIGNEQFF. The DNA of the CDR3 is TGTGCCAGCAGCGTAGGGGCAGGGATAGGCAATGAGCAGTTCTTC.

The chain recombines TRBV10-3 with TRBJ1-1, with 8 bases that match TRBD1. The CDR3 length is 15 residues. Germline CDR1 reads ENHRY; CDR2 reads SYGVKD. The junction had 6 bases not matched to a gene; V was cut back by 6 bases and J by 0 bases. DNA for the CDR3: TGTGCCATCAGGGAAGGACAGGGAATGAACACTGAAGCTTTCTTT. Amino acids: CAIREGQGMNTEAFF.

The chain couples TRBV9 to TRBJ2-5; TRBD2 matches at 10 bases. There are 16 residues in the CDR3. The V gene end was trimmed by 0 bases and the J gene end by 11 bases; junction bases not matched to a gene: 13. Germline-derived CDR1 and CDR2 are SGDLS and YYNGEE. The CDR3 loop reads CASSVEVLAGVGEQYF. For the CDR3, the DNA is TGTGCCAGCAGCGTAGAGGTCCTAGCGGGAGTGGGAGAGCAGTACTTC.

This clonotype was detected ten times or more. V is TRBV6-5 and J is TRBJ1-4; 8 bases line up with TRBD1. This CDR3 is built from 15 residues. In germline, CDR1 is MNHEY, CDR2 SVGAGI. After removal of 5 bases from V and 7 bases from J, the junction contained 9 bases not matched to a gene. This chain's CDR3 is CASSGGQGRSEKLFF. CDR3 in DNA: TGTGCCAGCAGTGGAGGACAGGGACGGTCTGAAAAACTGTTTTTT.

The chain uses TRBV20-1 and TRBJ1-5; D might be TRBD1 (5 bases). Trimming pared 5 bases from V and 4 bases from J, leaving 15 bases between. This CDR3 is built from 14 residues. The germline CDR1 and CDR2 sequences are DFQATT and SNEGSKA (reference sequence). The DNA for the CDR3 is TGCAGTGCTTCCCGGACGACAGTAAATCAGCCCCAGCATTTT. It specifies CSASRTTVNQPQHF.

The chain links TRBV24-1 to TRBJ1-1; 7 bases agree with TRBD1. Germline trimming cut 4 bases from V and 6 bases from J; bases unmatched to any gene: 4. The CDR3 runs 13 residues. The germline V gene encodes CDR1 KGHDR and CDR2 SFDVKD. CDR3 protein: CATSEPDRAEAFF. Written as DNA, the CDR3 is TGTGCCACCAGTGAGCCTGACAGGGCTGAAGCTTTCTTT.

This chain connects TRBV5-4 to TRBJ2-3, with D perhaps matching TRBD1 (7 bases). This CDR3 has 15 residues. Germline-derived CDR1 and CDR2 are SGHNT and YYREEE (reference sequence). The V gene lost 3 bases and the J gene lost 1 base, with 12 bases spanning the gap. DNA for the CDR3: TGTGCCAGCAGCTCGCGGGACAGTCGCACAGATACGCAGTATTTT. Its protein product is CASSSRDSRTDTQYF.

The rearrangement uses TRBV9 and TRBJ2-1, with TRBD2 as a possible D gene (6 bases). From germline, CDR1 is SGDLS and CDR2 YYNGEE. The CDR3 extends over 14 amino acids. V gave up 0 bases and J gave up 9 bases, with 13 bases separating them. The CDR3 protein is CASSVAPGVGEQFF. CDR3 sequence (DNA): TGTGCCAGCAGCGTAGCGCCGGGGGTGGGTGAGCAGTTCTTC. Combining the CDR3 with reference TRBV9 and TRBJ2-1 gives the whole variable domain DSGVTQTPKHLITATGQRVTLRCSPRSGDLSVYWYQQSLDQGLQFLIQYYNGEERAKGNILERFSAQQFPDLHSELNLSSLELGDSALYFCASSVAPGVGEQFFGPGTRLTVL.

V is TRBV15 and J is TRBJ1-1; TRBD1 is a possible D gene (6 bases). The V gene lost 2 bases and the J gene lost 0 bases, with 10 bases spanning the gap. Germline loops: CDR1 LNHNV, CDR2 YYDKDF (reference sequence). The CDR3 has 15 residues. The CDR3 nucleotides read TGTGCCACCAGCAGACCCGGACAGTTGAACACTGAAGCTTTCTTT. The encoded protein is CATSRPGQLNTEAFF.

The rearrangement links TRBV20-1 to TRBJ2-5; TRBD1 matches at 8 bases. Per the germline V gene, CDR1 is DFQATT and CDR2 is SNEGSKA (reference sequence). The length of the CDR3 is 12 residues. The CDR3 loop reads CSMDRVQETQYF. The CDR3 nucleotides are TGCAGCATGGACAGGGTGCAAGAGACCCAGTACTTC.

The chain combines TRBV30 with TRBJ2-1; 11 bases fit TRBD2. J was trimmed by 4 bases and V by 0 bases; bases with no gene match: 11. Germline V gene data show CDR1 as GTSNPN and CDR2 as SVGIG (reference sequence). The CDR3 sequence is 18 residues long. CDR3 DNA: TGTGCCTGGAGTGTACTCTTCCCCGGGACTAGCGGTTACAATGAGCAGTTCTTC. Its protein product is CAWSVLFPGTSGYNEQFF. Full variable domain (rest looked up from reference TRBV30 and TRBJ2-1): SQTIHQWPATLVQPVGSPLSLECTVEGTSNPNLYWYRQAAGRGLQLLFYSVGIGQISSEVPQNLSASRPQDRQFILSSKKLLLSDSGFYLCAWSVLFPGTSGYNEQFFGPGTRLTVL.

The chain carries TRBV28 and TRBJ1-6; D not resolved. V was trimmed by 1 base and J by 8 bases, leaving 6 bases between them. The CDR3 consists of 13 residues. Per germline, CDR1 MDHEN and CDR2 SYDVKM. The CDR3 sequence: CASSLSVDSPLHF. In DNA, the CDR3 is TGTGCCAGCAGTTTATCCGTCGATTCACCCCTCCACTTT.

The chain links TRBV29-1 to TRBJ2-4, with D unclear. The DNA matches TRBJ2-7 better at its end, which makes the J call doubtful. CDR1 is SQVTM, CDR2 ANQGSEA, per germline. This CDR3 comprises 12 residues. The CDR3 sequence is CSVESAGCEQYF. The CDR3 DNA follows: TGCAGCGTTGAATCGGCCGGATGCGAGCAGTACTTC.

There are a few counts of this clonotype. V gene TRBV5-5 combines with J gene TRBJ1-1; D may be TRBD1 (6 bases). Germline V gene data show CDR1 as SGHKS and CDR2 as YYEKEE (reference sequence). This CDR3 is 15 amino acids long. The V end was cut by 0 bases, the J end by 2 bases, with 11 bases between. CDR3 bases: TGTGCCAGCAGCTTGGCTGCAGGGGCAAACACTGAAGCTTTCTTT. Its translation: CASSLAAGANTEAFF.

As regards this clonotype: Compared with germline, one end of the junction differs, possibly owing to a read error. This chain connects TRBV6-1 to TRBJ2-5; possibly TRBD2 for D (6 bases). This CDR3 has 15 amino acids. Germline V CDR1 and CDR2: MNHNS, SASEGT. The CDR3: CASSAGRTSQETQYF. In DNA, the CDR3 is TGTGCAAGCAGTGCGGGGAGAACTAGTCAAGAGACCCAGTACTTC.

The chain is built from TRBV13 and TRBJ2-3, with 11 bases fitting TRBD2. Germline V CDR1 and CDR2: PRHDT, FYEKMQ (reference sequence). Germline trimming cut 5 bases from V and 5 bases from J; bases unmatched to any gene: 12. This CDR3 comprises 17 residues. CDR3 residues: CASSTPLAGVTLDTQYF. CDR3 coding DNA: TGTGCCAGCAGCACCCCACTAGCGGGAGTTACTTTAGATACGCAGTATTTT.

The V and J genes are TRBV20-1 and TRBJ1-6; possibly TRBD1 for D (5 bases). From germline, CDR1 is DFQATT and CDR2 SNEGSKA (reference sequence). Trimming removed 6 bases at V and 9 bases at J, with 15 bases between. This CDR3 region has 13 residues. CDR3 sequence (DNA): TGCAGTGCAGGGGCGGGTTCGGGTTCACCCCTCCACTTT. Residues: CSAGAGSGSPLHF.

This chain joins TRBV6-5 and TRBJ2-7, with D possibly being TRBD1 or TRBD2 (5 bases each). The germline V gene has CDR1 MNHEY and CDR2 SVGAGI. The length of the CDR3 is 14 residues. Trimming took off 5 bases at V and 5 bases at J, with 16 bases between the two ends. DNA of the CDR3: TGTGCCAGCAGTCTAGGACATCGGGACGACGAGCAGTACTTC. Translation: CASSLGHRDDEQYF.

The V call is TRBV20-1, the J call TRBJ2-1; 8 nucleotides match TRBD2. The closer fit of TRBJ2-7 to the DNA end suggests the J call may be wrong. This CDR3 is built from 16 residues. Germline-derived CDR1 and CDR2 are DFQATT and SNEGSKA (reference sequence). CDR3 loop: CSARVPSGLAYNEQYF. CDR3 nucleotides: TGCAGTGCTAGAGTTCCGTCCGGACTAGCCTACAATGAGCAGTACTTC.

This clonotype has a handful of counts. This chain connects TRBV6-2 or TRBV6-3 to TRBJ2-1; TRBD2 aligns across 8 bases. Per the germline V gene, CDR1 is MNHEY and CDR2 is SVGEGT. The junction had 9 bases not matched to a gene; V was cut back by 4 bases and J by 7 bases. This CDR3 has 15 amino acids. In DNA, the CDR3 is TGTGCCAGCAGTTCCTGGGGTAGCGGGATGAATGAGCAGTTCTTC. Translation gives CASSSWGSGMNEQFF.

V and J are TRBV20-1 and TRBJ2-3; no firm D call. This CDR3 spans 13 amino acids. V lost 2 bases, J lost 7 bases, and 13 bases lay in between. The germline CDR1 and CDR2 sequences are DFQATT and SNEGSKA (reference sequence). CDR3 in DNA: TGCAGTGCTAGAAGTGACCCGACCTATACGCAGTATTTT. Translating gives CSARSDPTYTQYF.

The chain carries TRBV7-9 and TRBJ1-4; D is perhaps TRBD1 (5 bases). This CDR3 is 15 amino acids long. V was trimmed by 2 bases and J by 8 bases, leaving 15 bases between them. Looked up from germline, CDR1 is SEHNR and CDR2 is FQNEAQ (reference sequence). The CDR3 nucleotides read TGTGCCAGCAGCTTACCCGGGACGCGGCACGAAAAACTGTTTTTT. Translated, it gives CASSLPGTRHEKLFF.